These 21 T cell receptor beta chains originate from one sample sequenced in a study of post-analysis software for immune sequencing data. General observations from the study: Higher frequency in patients than in controls was seen for about five TRBV segments, with TRBV5-6, TRBV5-1 and TRBV20-1 among them.

These receptors' antigens are unknown. Unique molecular identifiers were present in the TCR beta cDNA libraries. TCRdb processed the PCR reads anew with MiXCR; each CDR3 protein has one entry. The sample records about 200,000 distinct CDR3 sequences, about 30% being singletons. The material sequenced was blood. All receptors come from a girl aged 2-17 years with multiple sclerosis.

This clonotype was seen more than once but under ten times. The chain couples TRBV7-2 to TRBJ1-5; TRBD1 is a possible D gene (5 bases). Per germline, CDR1 SGHTA and CDR2 FQGNSA. The CDR3 totals 15 residues. Trimming pared 1 base from V and 6 bases from J, leaving 13 bases between. The CDR3 here is CASSLDSGWGQPQHF. The CDR3 DNA sequence: TGTGCCAGCAGCTTAGATTCAGGGTGGGGTCAGCCCCAGCATTTT.

This clonotype was observed a handful of times. V is TRBV28 and J is TRBJ1-6, with 9 bases fitting TRBD1. V dropped 6 bases and J dropped 7; count of bases not matched to a gene: 7. The CDR3 loop spans 15 amino acids. CDR1 is MDHEN, CDR2 SYDVKM, per germline. The CDR3 region is CASSFVGTGNSPLHF. The CDR3 region has the DNA TGTGCCAGCAGCTTTGTCGGGACAGGGAATTCACCCCTCCACTTT.

As for this clonotype: A junction boundary mismatches the germline segment, possibly from a read error. V is TRBV2 and J is TRBJ1-5; D is perhaps TRBD1 (5 bases). CDR3 length equals 13 residues. Germline V gene sequence: CDR1 SNHLY, CDR2 FYNNEI. As DNA, the CDR3 is TGTGCCGGCAGGGATGAGAAATACCAGCCCCAGCATTTT. This gives the protein CAGRDEKYQPQHF.

This clonotype has only one observation. A much larger clone is a single base away; this may be a read error. The conserved phenylalanine or tryptophan is not found at the CDR3 terminus, so this likely reflects a read error. J is TRBJ2-5 and V is TRBV5-1; D gene unclear. Germline CDR1 and CDR2: SGHRS and YFSETQ. There are 14 residues in the CDR3. Trimming removed 4 bases from V and 3 bases from J, with 13 bases in between. The CDR3 DNA reads as TGCGCCAGCAGCCCAAACGACAAAAAAGAGACCCAGTACTCC. The encoded protein is CASSPNDKKETQYS.

The genes are TRBV7-7 and TRBJ2-5; 10 bases fit TRBD2. CDR1 is SSHAT, CDR2 FNYEAQ, per germline (reference sequence). Unmatched junction bases numbered 5, after V lost 3 bases and J lost 4 bases. The CDR3 sequence is 15 residues long. Here the CDR3 DNA reads TGTGCCAGCAGCTTTACTAGCGGGGCCACAGAGACCCAGTACTTC. Amino acids: CASSFTSGATETQYF.

To note about this clonotype: This may come from a read error, since a much larger clone is one base off. This chain connects TRBV28 to TRBJ2-7; D might be TRBD1 (6 bases). This CDR3 has 13 amino acids. CDR1 and CDR2 (germline): MDHEN, SYDVKM. V lost 11 bases, J lost 4 bases, and 18 bases lay in between. This CDR3 reads CAARGSHSYEQYF. As DNA, the CDR3 is TGTGCCGCCAGGGGATCTCATAGTTACGAGCAGTACTTC.

This clonotype was seen more than once but under ten times. J is TRBJ2-5 and V is TRBV19; D is unresolved. V was clipped by 4 bases and J by 4 bases, with 10 bases between them. Germline-derived CDR1 and CDR2 are LNHDA and SQIVND (reference sequence). The CDR3 length is 13 residues. The CDR3 nucleotides are TGTGCCAGTAGTAACCCCCCGCGAGAGACCCAGTACTTC. The encoded protein is CASSNPPRETQYF.

CDR3 protein: CASSLEPLAVSTDTQYF. The DNA of the CDR3 is TGCGCCAGCAGCTTGGAACCACTAGCGGTTAGCACAGATACGCAGTATTTT. This chain joins TRBV5-1 and TRBJ2-3; 8 nucleotides align to TRBD2. This CDR3 is 17 amino acids long. V lost 0 bases and J lost 0; bases outside the gene matches: 6. Looked up from germline, CDR1 is SGHRS and CDR2 is YFSETQ.

This clonotype was counted a few times. This chain uses TRBV7-9 with TRBJ1-1; D uncertain. The CDR3 is made up of 12 amino acids. The germline V gene has CDR1 SEHNR and CDR2 FQNEAQ (reference sequence). V was cut by 0 bases and J by 11 bases, with 10 bases left in between. CDR3 region: CASSLAAGRAFF. For the CDR3, the DNA is TGTGCCAGCAGCTTAGCTGCGGGGAGGGCTTTCTTT. The variable domain in full, completed from reference TRBV7-9 and TRBJ1-1, reads DTGVSQNPRHKITKRGQNVTFRCDPISEHNRLYWYRQTLGQGPEFLTYFQNEAQLEKSRLLSDRFSAERPKGSFSTLEIQRTEQGDSAMYLCASSLAAGRAFFGQGTRLTVV.

Ten or more counts support this clonotype. This chain connects TRBV6-6 to TRBJ2-5; 9 bases map to TRBD1. With V trimmed by 5 bases and J by 5 bases, 9 bases remained unmatched. The CDR3 runs 15 residues. The germline V gene encodes CDR1 MNHNY and CDR2 SVGAGI (reference sequence). As DNA, the CDR3 is TGTGCCAGCAGTAAACAGGGGGCGTTAGGGGAGACCCAGTACTTC. It encodes CASSKQGALGETQYF.

V and J are TRBV7-9 and TRBJ2-5; weak D call: TRBD2 (5 bases). The CDR3 extends over 14 amino acids. V gave up 5 bases and J gave up 5 bases, with 15 bases separating them. Germline V gives CDR1 SEHNR, CDR2 FQNEAQ (reference sequence). CDR3 coding DNA: TGTGCCAGCAGCCCTGAGAGGGTCGAGGAGACCCAGTACTTC. This sequence encodes CASSPERVEETQYF.

The table lists this clonotype with a few counts. J is TRBJ2-2 and V is TRBV3-1, with a weak D call TRBD1 (6 bases). CDR3 size: 15 residues. V dropped 3 bases and J dropped 2 bases, with 10 bases sitting between them. Per germline, CDR1 LGHDT and CDR2 YNNKEL (reference sequence). The CDR3 bases are TGTGCCAGCAGCCACCCGGGACAAAACACCGGGGAGCTGTTTTTT. Its protein product is CASSHPGQNTGELFF.

The chain combines TRBV12-5 with TRBJ2-5; D could derive from TRBD1 or TRBD2 (5 bases each). The ends were cut back, 1 base at V and 5 bases at J, with 20 bases in the middle. Germline CDR1 reads LGHNT; CDR2 reads FRNRAP. The CDR3 has 17 amino acids. CDR3 sequence (DNA): TGTGCTAGTGGTTTGGCCTTGGGGGAAGGAGAAGGGGAGACCCAGTACTTC. The encoded protein is CASGLALGEGEGETQYF.

The sample holds a few counts of this clonotype. The CDR3 nucleotides read TGTGCCAGCTCACCCCTTTGGGGCAGGGGGCCCTACAATGAGCAGTTCTTC. This codes for CASSPLWGRGPYNEQFF. This chain uses TRBV18 with TRBJ2-1; TRBD1 agrees at 8 bases. The CDR3 length is 17 residues. V shed 3 bases and J 2 bases; nucleotides not matched to a gene: 9. The germline gives CDR1 KGHSH, CDR2 LQKENI.

This clonotype was recorded at least ten times. This chain joins TRBV20-1 and TRBJ1-2; no clear D. The V end lost 7 bases, the J end lost 1 base, and 19 bases lay between the germline ends. Germline-derived CDR1 and CDR2 are DFQATT and SNEGSKA (reference sequence). This CDR3 spans 15 amino acids. The CDR3 sequence is CSVPPPGSLNYGYTF. The DNA for the CDR3 is TGCAGTGTCCCACCACCTGGTTCACTTAACTATGGCTACACCTTC.

This clonotype was counted at least ten times. The rearrangement links TRBV4-1 to TRBJ2-3; 7 nucleotides line up with TRBD2. J lost 2 bases, V lost 0 bases, and 5 bases had no gene match. The CDR3 totals 16 residues. Germline values: CDR1 MGHRA, CDR2 YSYEKL. The CDR3, as DNA: TGCGCCAGCAGCCAAGAACTAGCGCAAATCACAGATACGCAGTATTTT. The encoded protein is CASSQELAQITDTQYF.

This clonotype was counted many times. The chain has TRBV28 and TRBJ2-1; TRBD1 matches at 8 bases. This CDR3 contains 12 residues. In germline, CDR1 is MDHEN, CDR2 SYDVKM. CDR3 region: CITGGPSREQFF. The CDR3, as DNA: TGTATAACAGGGGGACCGAGTCGTGAGCAGTTCTTC.

A note on this clonotype: A read error may explain this, as a much larger clone is one base away. This chain connects TRBV28 to TRBJ2-7, with a tentative D call TRBD1 (6 bases). The germline V gene encodes CDR1 MDHEN and CDR2 SYDVKM. The CDR3 extends over 15 amino acids. In DNA form, the CDR3 reads TGTGCCTGCAGTTTCTTACGGACAGCCTCCTACGAGCAGTACTTC. This codes for CACSFLRTASYEQYF. Full variable domain (rest looked up from reference TRBV28 and TRBJ2-7): DVKVTQSSRYLVKRTGEKVFLECVQDMDHENMFWYRQDPGLGLRLIYFSYDVKMKEKGDIPEGYSVSREKKERFSLILESASTNQTSMYLCACSFLRTASYEQYFGPGTRLTVT.

The V gene is TRBV20-1, the J gene TRBJ1-1; TRBD1 aligns across 7 bases. The germline V gene encodes CDR1 DFQATT and CDR2 SNEGSKA (reference sequence). This CDR3 contains 13 residues. Germline trimming cut 5 bases from V and 3 bases from J; bases unmatched to any gene: 6. CDR3 sequence reads: CSAQGDPDTEAFF. The CDR3 DNA reads TGCAGTGCTCAGGGGGACCCAGACACTGAAGCTTTCTTT.

This clonotype was counted ten times or more. The chain is built from TRBV12-3 or TRBV12-4 and TRBJ1-5; weak D call: TRBD1 (6 bases). Trimming stripped 5 bases from V and 0 bases from J, with 8 bases between. The CDR3 is 14 amino acids. The CDR3 loop reads CASSRGASNQPQHF. In nucleotides, the CDR3 is TGTGCCAGCAGTCGGGGGGCTAGCAATCAGCCCCAGCATTTT.

The V and J genes are TRBV19 and TRBJ1-2, with 9 bases that match TRBD1. The V gene end was trimmed by 4 bases and the J gene end by 7 bases; junction bases not matched to a gene: 4. Germline CDR1 is LNHDA and CDR2 is SQIVND (reference sequence). This CDR3 region has 13 residues. As DNA, the CDR3 is TGTGCCAGTAGTACCCGGGACAGGGTTGGCTACACCTTC. Translation: CASSTRDRVGYTF.